Listed below are T cell receptor beta chains from one sample, sequenced in a study of blood T cells in healthy people across ages. Using its own MiXCR run on the 5' RACE reads, TCRdb lists one record per CDR3 protein. The sample records under 1,100,000 distinct CDR3 sequences, about 25% being singletons. A further study also used this sample, focusing on T cells of mothers and their children.

Sequenced sample: blood. Source of these receptors: a girl between 2 and 10 years old in good health. Each CDR3 is given with its conserved first and last residue. The D gene is left open where the match is weak. Clone size, where shown, is once, few, many, or a class for clones that have expanded.

j_call | v_call | d_call | clone_size | cdr3_nt | cdr3_aa
TRBJ1-4 | TRBV29-1 | - | - | TGCAGCGTTGAAGATGACAGTTTTGTGGGTGAAAAACTGTTTTTT | CSVEDDSFVGEKLFF
TRBJ2-3 | TRBV6-2/TRBV6-3 | - | few | TGTGCCAGCGAAACCGGAGGGTTAGGGCAAGATACGCAGTATTTT | CASETGGLGQDTQYF
TRBJ2-5 | TRBV7-2 | - | few | TGTGCCAGCAGCTTAAATCCCAACCGAAGGGGGGAGACCCAGTACTTC | CASSLNPNRRGETQYF
TRBJ1-2 | TRBV29-1 | - | - | TGCAGCGCCCCCGTGGCCTATGGCTACACCTTC | CSAPVAYGYTF
TRBJ2-5 | TRBV19 | - | few | TGTGCCAGCCAGACCCCCAAGGGAGAGACCCAGTACTTC | CASQTPKGETQYF
TRBJ1-2 | TRBV7-9 | TRBD1 | - | TGTGCCAGCAGCTCCAGACCGGGACAGGGTGAATGGTATGGCTACACCTTC | CASSSRPGQGEWYGYTF
TRBJ2-1 | TRBV20-1 | - | - | TGCAGTGCTAGAGATTTGGGGGGGCCTTACAATGAGCAGTTCTTC | CSARDLGGPYNEQFF
TRBJ2-7 | TRBV7-8 | - | - | TGTGCCAGCAGCCTCCCCCTAGACCACGAGCAGTACTTC | CASSLPLDHEQYF
TRBJ1-3 | TRBV20-1 | - | - | TGCAGTGCCATGACAGAAACCATATATTTT | CSAMTETIYF
TRBJ1-2 | TRBV24-1 | - | few | TGTGCCACCCAGGGTCTCGATGGCTACACCTTC | CATQGLDGYTF
TRBJ2-5 | TRBV29-1 | - | few | TGCAGCGTTGATCGGACTCAGGGGGAGACCCAGTACTTC | CSVDRTQGETQYF
TRBJ2-3 | TRBV20-1 | TRBD2 | - | TGCAGTGCTAGAGAGACTAGCGGGGTTGCAGATACGCAGTATTTT | CSARETSGVADTQYF
TRBJ2-2 | TRBV12-3/TRBV12-4 | - | few | TGTGCCAGCAGTCGTTTCTTCCGTGCCAACACCGGGGAGCTGTTTTTT | CASSRFFRANTGELFF
TRBJ2-1 | TRBV29-1 | - | - | TGCAGCGTTGAACCAGGGGACAATGAGCAGTTCTTC | CSVEPGDNEQFF
TRBJ1-1 | TRBV4-1 | - | few | TGCGCCAGCAGCCAAGCGGCTAGGGCAGCCACTGAAGCTTTCTTT | CASSQAARAATEAFF
TRBJ2-7 | TRBV3-1 | - | - | TGTGCCAGCAGCCCGGGGCCCTCGGGGGAGCAGTACTTC | CASSPGPSGEQYF
TRBJ2-7 | TRBV7-6 | TRBD1 | few | TGTGCCAGCAGCCGACGGACAGGGTTGGGGTTTTACGAGCAGTACTTC | CASSRRTGLGFYEQYF
TRBJ2-5 | TRBV29-1 | - | - | TGCAGCGTTGAGTGGGACGACCCCGGGGAAGAGACCCAGTACTTC | CSVEWDDPGEETQYF
TRBJ2-1 | TRBV9 | - | - | TGTGCCAGCAGCCCCAGAGGGGGGGCCTCAAACAATGAGCAGTTCTTC | CASSPRGGASNNEQFF
TRBJ2-5 | TRBV4-3 | - | - | TGCGCCAGCAGCCAACCTTCCTTGGGGGAGACCCAGTACTTC | CASSQPSLGETQYF
TRBJ1-4 | TRBV20-1 | - | once | TGCAGTGCTAGAGATTTAAGAGAAAAACTGTTTTTT | CSARDLREKLFF
TRBJ1-1 | TRBV29-1 | TRBD1 | few | TGCAGCGCCGGACAGGGCGGGAACACTGAAGCTTTCTTT | CSAGQGGNTEAFF
TRBJ2-2 | TRBV29-1 | TRBD1 | few | TGCAGCGTTGATAAGGGGGCTGGCACCGGGGAGCTGTTTTTT | CSVDKGAGTGELFF
TRBJ2-5 | TRBV20-1 | TRBD2 | few | TGCAGTTCCACTCGATTTACTAGCGGGGAGGAGACCCAGTACTTC | CSSTRFTSGEETQYF
TRBJ2-5 | TRBV10-3 | - | - | TGTGTCATCAGTCCAAATCCCATAGGAAGTAAGAAGACCCAGTACTTC | CVISPNPIGSKKTQYF
TRBJ2-2 | TRBV28 | - | - | TGTGCCAGCAGTCCTACCGCAGGGGTATGGGGATCCGGGGAGCTGTTTTTT | CASSPTAGVWGSGELFF
TRBJ2-7 | TRBV28 | TRBD1 | many | TGTGCCAGCAGTCTAGACAGGGTATCTTACGAGCAGTACTTC | CASSLDRVSYEQYF
TRBJ2-3 | TRBV12-3/TRBV12-4 | - | - | TGTGCCAGCAGTTCCGGGACGGCTAGCACAGATGCGCAGTATTTT | CASSSGTASTDAQYF
TRBJ2-1 | TRBV12-3/TRBV12-4 | - | few | TGTGCCAGCCTCGCCCCGTCAGATGAGCAGTTCTTC | CASLAPSDEQFF
TRBJ1-1 | TRBV28 | TRBD1 | few | TGTGCCAGCAGTTTAGGGGACAGGGTAAGAGCTTTCTTT | CASSLGDRVRAFF
TRBJ2-3 | TRBV29-1 | - | - | TGCAGCGTTGATCGCCCTACCGAGAGATCTAGCACAGATACGCAGTATTTT | CSVDRPTERSSTDTQYF
TRBJ2-7 | TRBV5-1 | - | few | TGCGCCAGCAGCGGTGGGGCCGCGAACTCCTACGAGCAGTACTTC | CASSGGAANSYEQYF
TRBJ2-1 | TRBV5-4 | TRBD1 | - | TGTGCCAGCAGCATAGGACAGGGGAAATCTCGGAATGAGCAGTTCTTC | CASSIGQGKSRNEQFF
TRBJ1-4 | TRBV7-9 | TRBD1 | - | TGTGCCAGCAGCCGACCGGGACAGAGTTATGAAAAACTGTTTTTT | CASSRPGQSYEKLFF
TRBJ1-3 | TRBV7-9 | - | few | TGTGCCAGCGTACCCTCAGGGTCCGGTGGAAACACCATATATTTT | CASVPSGSGGNTIYF
TRBJ1-1 | TRBV7-9 | - | few | TGTGCCAGCTTTAAGTTGGATACGAACACTGAAGCTTTCTTT | CASFKLDTNTEAFF
TRBJ2-5 | TRBV4-1 | TRBD2 | - | TGCGCCAGCAGCACTCTCATTCTAGCGGGAATGGAGACCCAGTACTTC | CASSTLILAGMETQYF
TRBJ2-5 | TRBV5-4 | TRBD2 | - | TGTGCCAACAGCTTGGAACTAGCGGGGGGGGTGCAGACCCAGTACTTC | CANSLELAGGVQTQYF
TRBJ2-2 | TRBV7-8 | TRBD2 | - | TGTGCCAGCAGCAGTTTACTAGCGATAGACTCGAACACCGGGGAGCTGTTTTTT | CASSSLLAIDSNTGELFF
TRBJ2-5 | TRBV29-1 | - | - | TGCAGCGTTGAAGATCCGAGATCGGGCAGTCAAGAGACCCAGTACTTC | CSVEDPRSGSQETQYF
TRBJ2-1 | TRBV29-1 | - | - | TGCAGCGGCCTCGGCGGGCTAAACAATGAGCAGTTCTTC | CSGLGGLNNEQFF
TRBJ2-5 | TRBV28 | - | few | TGTGCCAGCAGTTTAGCGGGAAGTAGGCAAGAGACCCAGTACTTC | CASSLAGSRQETQYF
TRBJ2-5 | TRBV12-3/TRBV12-4 | TRBD2 | few | TGTGCCAGCAGTCCCGCTAGCGGCACCCACAATGAGCAGCTCTTC | CASSPASGTHNEQLF
TRBJ2-1 | TRBV5-1 | TRBD2 | - | TGCGCCAGCAGCTTGGAGTTTGGGAGGGACAATGAGCAGTTCTTC | CASSLEFGRDNEQFF
TRBJ2-7 | TRBV5-6 | - | few | TGTGCCAGCAGCTCCCTCCGTACCAGGGGCGAGCAGTACTTC | CASSSLRTRGEQYF
TRBJ2-3 | TRBV5-1 | - | few | TGCGCCAGCAGCTTGGCCCTCAAGAGCACAGATACGCAGTATTTT | CASSLALKSTDTQYF
TRBJ2-5 | TRBV4-3 | TRBD1 | - | TGCGCCAGCAGCCAAAGACAGGGTATTTGGGAGACCCAGTACTTC | CASSQRQGIWETQYF
TRBJ1-3 | TRBV13 | - | - | TGTGCCAGCAGCCGCATGCCGGACTCCGGAAACACCATATATTTT | CASSRMPDSGNTIYF
TRBJ1-1 | TRBV12-3/TRBV12-4 | TRBD1 | - | TGTGCCAGCAGTCCGACCGGGACAGGGGAAGCTTTCTTT | CASSPTGTGEAFF
TRBJ2-1 | TRBV7-9 | TRBD1 | - | TGTGCCAGCATCCTACGGCCGGGACAGGACTACAATGAGCAGTTCTTC | CASILRPGQDYNEQFF